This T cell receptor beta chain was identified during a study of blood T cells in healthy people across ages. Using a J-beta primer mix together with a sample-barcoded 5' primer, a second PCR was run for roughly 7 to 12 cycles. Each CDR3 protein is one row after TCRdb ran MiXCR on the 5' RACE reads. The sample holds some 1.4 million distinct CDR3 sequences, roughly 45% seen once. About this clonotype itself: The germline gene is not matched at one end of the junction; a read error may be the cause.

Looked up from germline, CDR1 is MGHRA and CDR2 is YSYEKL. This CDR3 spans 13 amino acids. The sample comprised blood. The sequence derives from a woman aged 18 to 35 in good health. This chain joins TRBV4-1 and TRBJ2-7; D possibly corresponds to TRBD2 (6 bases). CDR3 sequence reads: CASSPRGVGEQYF. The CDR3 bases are TGTGCCAGCAGCCCCCGCGGGGTAGGAGAGCAGTACTTC.